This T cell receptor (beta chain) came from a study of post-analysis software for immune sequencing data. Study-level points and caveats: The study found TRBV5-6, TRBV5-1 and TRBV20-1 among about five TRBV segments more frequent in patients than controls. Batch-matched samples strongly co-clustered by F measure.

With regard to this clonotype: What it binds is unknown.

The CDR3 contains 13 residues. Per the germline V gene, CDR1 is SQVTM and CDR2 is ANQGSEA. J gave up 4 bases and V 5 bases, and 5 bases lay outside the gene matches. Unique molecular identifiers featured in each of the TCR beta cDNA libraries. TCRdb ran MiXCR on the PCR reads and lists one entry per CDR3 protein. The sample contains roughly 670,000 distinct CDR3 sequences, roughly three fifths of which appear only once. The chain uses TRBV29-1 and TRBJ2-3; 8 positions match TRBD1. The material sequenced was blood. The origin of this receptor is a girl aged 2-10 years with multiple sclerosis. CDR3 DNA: TGCAGCGTTCATGACAGGGGTCCAGATACGCAGTATTTT. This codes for CSVHDRGPDTQYF.